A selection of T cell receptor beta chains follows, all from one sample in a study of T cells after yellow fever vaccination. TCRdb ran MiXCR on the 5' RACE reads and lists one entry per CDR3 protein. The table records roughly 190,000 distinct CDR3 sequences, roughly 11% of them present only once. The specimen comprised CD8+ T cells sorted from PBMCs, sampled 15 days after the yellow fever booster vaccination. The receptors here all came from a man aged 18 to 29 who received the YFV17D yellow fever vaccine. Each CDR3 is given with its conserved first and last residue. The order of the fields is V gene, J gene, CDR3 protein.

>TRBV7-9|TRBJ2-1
CASSLGQGAYNEQFF
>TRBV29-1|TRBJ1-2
CSGRLEDDYGYTF
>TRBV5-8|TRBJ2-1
CASSLGTSGVDEQFF
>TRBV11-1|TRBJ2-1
CASSLNYGHNEQFF
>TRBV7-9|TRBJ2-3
CASSSEAASTDTQYF
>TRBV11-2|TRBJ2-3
CASSLGPLAGYTDTQYF
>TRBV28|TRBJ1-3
CASSSLGPFPGNTIYF
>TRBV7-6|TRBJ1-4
CASSPDPGATNEKLFF
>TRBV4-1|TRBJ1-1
CASSPAQGASEAFF
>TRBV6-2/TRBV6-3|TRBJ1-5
CASSYGAERNQPQHF
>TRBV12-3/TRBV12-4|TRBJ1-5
CASSFGTLGDQTQHF
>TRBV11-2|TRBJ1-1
CASSLDITRTEINTEAFF
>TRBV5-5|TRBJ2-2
CASSWGQSGELFF
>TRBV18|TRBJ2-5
CASSPRPGLALQETQYF
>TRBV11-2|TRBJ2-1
CASSLAARSYNEQFF
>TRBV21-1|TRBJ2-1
CASSKTRGKEQFF
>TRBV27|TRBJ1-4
CASSFSVATNEKLFF
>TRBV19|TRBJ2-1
CASSSTGGAFNEQFF
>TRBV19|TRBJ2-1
CASRTSNEQFF
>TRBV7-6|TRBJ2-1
CASRGAGGPYNEQFF
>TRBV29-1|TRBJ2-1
CSGGAGDEQFF
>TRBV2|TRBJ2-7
CASGGAGGHEQYF
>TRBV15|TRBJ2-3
CATSRDRTSASTDTQYF
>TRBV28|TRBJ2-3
CASSLWGQGNSTDTQYF
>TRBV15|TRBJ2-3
CATSRGSRGPLDTQYF
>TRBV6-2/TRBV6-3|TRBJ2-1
CASSYSGQNREQFF
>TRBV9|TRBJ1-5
CASQTGVGNQPQHF
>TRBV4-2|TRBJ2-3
CASSQEGPPGGTDTQYF
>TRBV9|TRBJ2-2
CASSAEGGTNTGELFF
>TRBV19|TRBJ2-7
CASGDRASYEQYF
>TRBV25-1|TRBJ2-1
CASSGGEGSYNEQFF
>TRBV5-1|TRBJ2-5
CASSFTGRQETQYF
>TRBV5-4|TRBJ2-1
CASRLEDSGGAFYEQFF
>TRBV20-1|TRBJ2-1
CSAGRDRVRIRNEQFF
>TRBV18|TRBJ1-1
CASSPPGLPGTEAFF
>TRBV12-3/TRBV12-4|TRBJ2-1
CASSLSDAEQFF
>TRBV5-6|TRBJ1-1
CASSGGAPEAFF
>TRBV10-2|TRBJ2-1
CASSESISLAGSNEQFF
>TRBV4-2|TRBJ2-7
CASSQVWGASYEQYF
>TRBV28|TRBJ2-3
CASSTTSLADTQYF
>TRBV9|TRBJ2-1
CASTPGGGEQFF
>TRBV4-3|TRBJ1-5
CASSQDRWTGHKQPQHF
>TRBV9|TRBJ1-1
CASSVGQDTEAFF
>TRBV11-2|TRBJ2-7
CASSLGLAGASYEQYF
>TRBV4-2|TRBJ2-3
CASSPRTERTDTQYF
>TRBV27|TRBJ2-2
CASSQPTGTWGTGELFF
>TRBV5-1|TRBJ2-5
CASSLGQRQETQYF
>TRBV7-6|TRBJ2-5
CASSLTSGRGETQYF
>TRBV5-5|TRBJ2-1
CASSLERGGQRNEQFF
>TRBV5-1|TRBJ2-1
CASSSGTSGGLRHEQFF
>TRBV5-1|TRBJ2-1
CASSWVAGVRNEQFF
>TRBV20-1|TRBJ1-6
CSARQGGYSPLHF